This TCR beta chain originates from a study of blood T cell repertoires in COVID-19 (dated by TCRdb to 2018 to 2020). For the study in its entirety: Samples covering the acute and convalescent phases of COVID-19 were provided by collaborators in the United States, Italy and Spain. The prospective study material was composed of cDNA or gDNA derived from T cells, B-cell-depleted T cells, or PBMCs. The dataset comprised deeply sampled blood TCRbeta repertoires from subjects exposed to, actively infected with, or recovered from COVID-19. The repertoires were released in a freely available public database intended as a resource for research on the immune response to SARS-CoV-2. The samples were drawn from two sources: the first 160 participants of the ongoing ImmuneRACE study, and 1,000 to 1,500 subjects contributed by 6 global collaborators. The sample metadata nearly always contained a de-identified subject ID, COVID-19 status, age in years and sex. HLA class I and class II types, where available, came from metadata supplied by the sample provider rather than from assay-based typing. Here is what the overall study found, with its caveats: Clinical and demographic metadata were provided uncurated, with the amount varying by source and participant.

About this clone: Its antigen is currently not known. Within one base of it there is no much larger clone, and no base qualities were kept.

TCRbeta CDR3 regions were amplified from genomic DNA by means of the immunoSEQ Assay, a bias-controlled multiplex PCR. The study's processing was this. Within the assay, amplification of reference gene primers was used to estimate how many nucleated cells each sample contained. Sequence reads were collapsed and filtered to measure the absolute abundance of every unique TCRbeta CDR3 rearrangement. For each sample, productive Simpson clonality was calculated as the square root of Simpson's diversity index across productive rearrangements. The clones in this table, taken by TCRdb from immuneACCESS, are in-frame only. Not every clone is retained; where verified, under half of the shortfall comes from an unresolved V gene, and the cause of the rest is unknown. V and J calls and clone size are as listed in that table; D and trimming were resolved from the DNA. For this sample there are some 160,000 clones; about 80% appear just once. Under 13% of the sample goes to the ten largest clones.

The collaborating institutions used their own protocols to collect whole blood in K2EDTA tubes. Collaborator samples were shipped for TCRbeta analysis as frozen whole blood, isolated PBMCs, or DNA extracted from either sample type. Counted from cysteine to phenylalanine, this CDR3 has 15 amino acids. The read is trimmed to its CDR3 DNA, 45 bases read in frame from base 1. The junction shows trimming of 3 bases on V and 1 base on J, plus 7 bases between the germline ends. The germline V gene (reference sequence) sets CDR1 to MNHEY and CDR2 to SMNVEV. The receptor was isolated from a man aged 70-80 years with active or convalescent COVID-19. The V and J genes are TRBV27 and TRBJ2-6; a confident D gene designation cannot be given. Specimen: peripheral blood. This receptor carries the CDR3 CASSLVTSGANVLTF. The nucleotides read TGTGCCAGCAGTTTGGTGACATCTGGGGCCAACGTCCTGACTTTC.